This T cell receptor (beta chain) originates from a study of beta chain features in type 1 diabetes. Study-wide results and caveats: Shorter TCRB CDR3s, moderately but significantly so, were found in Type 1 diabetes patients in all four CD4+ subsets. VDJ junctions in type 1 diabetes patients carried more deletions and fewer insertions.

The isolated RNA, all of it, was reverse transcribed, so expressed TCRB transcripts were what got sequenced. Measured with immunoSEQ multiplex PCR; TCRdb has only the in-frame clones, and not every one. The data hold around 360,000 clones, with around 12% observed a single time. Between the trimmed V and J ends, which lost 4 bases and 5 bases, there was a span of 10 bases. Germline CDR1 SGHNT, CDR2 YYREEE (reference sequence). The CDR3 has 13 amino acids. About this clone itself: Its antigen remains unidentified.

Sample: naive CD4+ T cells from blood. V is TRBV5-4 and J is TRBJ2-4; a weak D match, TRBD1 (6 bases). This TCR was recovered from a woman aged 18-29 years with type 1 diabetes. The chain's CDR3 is CASSPDRENIQYF. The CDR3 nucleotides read TGTGCCAGCAGCCCGGACAGAGAAAACATTCAGTACTTC.